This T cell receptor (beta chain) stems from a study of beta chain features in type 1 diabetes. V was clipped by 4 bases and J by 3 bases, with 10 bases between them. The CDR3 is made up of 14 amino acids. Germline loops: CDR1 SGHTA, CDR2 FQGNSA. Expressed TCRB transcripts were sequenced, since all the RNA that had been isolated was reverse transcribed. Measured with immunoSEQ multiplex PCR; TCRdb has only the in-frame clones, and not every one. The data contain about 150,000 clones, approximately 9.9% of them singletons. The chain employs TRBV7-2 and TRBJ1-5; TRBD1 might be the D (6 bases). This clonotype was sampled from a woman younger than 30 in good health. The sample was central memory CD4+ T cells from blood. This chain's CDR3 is CASSSRGDNQPQHF. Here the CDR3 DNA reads TGTGCCAGCAGCTCCAGGGGAGACAATCAGCCCCAGCATTTT.